The clone carrying this T cell receptor beta chain was counted once. Original methodology: Estimated nucleated cell counts came from reference gene primer amplification. Sequencing used immunoSEQ multiplex PCR; TCRdb keeps in-frame clones, though not all of them. V and J calls and clone size come straight from that table; D and trimming were deduced from the DNA. The table has hundreds of thousands of clones, roughly 85% seen once. The germline gives CDR1 ENHRY, CDR2 SYGVKD. This CDR3 is 15 amino acids long. After removal of 6 bases from V and 5 bases from J, the junction contained 11 bases not matched to a gene. These data belong to a study of blood T cell repertoires in COVID-19.

The sample consisted of peripheral blood. The chain uses TRBV10-3 and TRBJ2-3; TRBD1 agrees at 7 bases. This receptor was taken from a middle-aged man with active or convalescent COVID-19. This CDR3 is CAISNRGRFGDTQYF. CDR3 DNA: TGTGCCATCAGCAACAGGGGACGGTTTGGAGATACGCAGTATTTT.